This T cell receptor (beta chain) was sequenced during a study of blood T cell repertoires in COVID-19. Study at large: Both acute and convalescent COVID-19 samples were obtained from the United States, Italy and Spain.

Original processing notes: Counts of nucleated cells, estimated from reference gene primer amplification, were obtained. The assay was immunoSEQ multiplex PCR, and TCRdb's table has in-frame clones only and misses some. That table gives V, J and clone size, and the DNA gave D and trimming. The sample gives about 160,000 clones, around 85% of which show up once; roughly 1.2% is in the top ten. This TCR came from a man aged 55-75 years who had recovered from COVID-19. The sample was peripheral blood.

Here the CDR3 reads CASSAGQEIYSPLHF. The CDR3 nucleotides read TGTGCCAGCAGCGCCGGACAGGAGATTTATTCACCCCTCCACTTT. This chain joins TRBV6-2 or TRBV6-3 and TRBJ1-6; 7 bases agree with TRBD1. V dropped 6 bases and J dropped 8; count of bases not matched to a gene: 10. Per the germline V gene, CDR1 is MNHEY and CDR2 is SVGEGT. This CDR3 region has 15 residues.